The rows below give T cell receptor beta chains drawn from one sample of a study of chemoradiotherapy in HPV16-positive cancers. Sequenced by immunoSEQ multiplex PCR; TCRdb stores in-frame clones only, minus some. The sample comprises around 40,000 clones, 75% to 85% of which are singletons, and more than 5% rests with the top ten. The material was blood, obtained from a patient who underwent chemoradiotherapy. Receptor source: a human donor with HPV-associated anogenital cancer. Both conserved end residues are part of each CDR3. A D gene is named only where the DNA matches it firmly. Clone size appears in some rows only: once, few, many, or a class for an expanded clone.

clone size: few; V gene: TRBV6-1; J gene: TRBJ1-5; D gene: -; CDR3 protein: CASSGTGLNQPQHF; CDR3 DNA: TGTGCCAGCAGTGGGACGGGGTTGAATCAGCCCCAGCATTTT
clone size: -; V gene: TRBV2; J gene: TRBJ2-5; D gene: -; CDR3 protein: CASSGDLTGVGETQYF; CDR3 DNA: TGTGCCAGCAGTGGGGACTTAACAGGGGTAGGAGAGACCCAGTACTTC
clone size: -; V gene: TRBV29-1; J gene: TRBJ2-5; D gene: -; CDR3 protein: CSVEIQETQYF; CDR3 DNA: TGCAGCGTAGAGATCCAAGAGACCCAGTACTTC
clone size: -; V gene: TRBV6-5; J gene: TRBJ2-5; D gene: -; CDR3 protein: CASSLRVGGETQYF; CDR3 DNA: TGTGCCAGCAGCCTACGGGTCGGAGGAGAGACCCAGTACTTC
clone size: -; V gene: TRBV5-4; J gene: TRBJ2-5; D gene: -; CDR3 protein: CASSLRDGQETQYF; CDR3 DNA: TGTGCCAGCAGCCTCCGGGACGGACAAGAGACCCAGTACTTC
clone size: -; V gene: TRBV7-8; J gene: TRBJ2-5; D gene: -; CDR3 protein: CASSSRRRTLGGQETQYF; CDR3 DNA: TGTGCCAGCAGCTCGCGACGCCGAACCTTGGGGGGACAAGAGACCCAGTACTTC
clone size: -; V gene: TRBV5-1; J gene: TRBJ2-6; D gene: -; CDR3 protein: CASSPDSFLSGANVLTF; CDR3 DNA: TGCGCCAGCAGCCCGGACAGTTTCCTCTCTGGGGCCAACGTCCTGACTTTC
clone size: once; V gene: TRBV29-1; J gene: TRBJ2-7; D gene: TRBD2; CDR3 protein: CSVELTSGGYYEQYF; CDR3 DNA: TGCAGCGTTGAACTGACTAGCGGGGGGTACTACGAGCAGTACTTC
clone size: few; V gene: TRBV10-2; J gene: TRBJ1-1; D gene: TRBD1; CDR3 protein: CASSEQGGTEAFF; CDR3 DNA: TGCGCCAGCAGTGAACAGGGGGGAACTGAAGCTTTCTTT
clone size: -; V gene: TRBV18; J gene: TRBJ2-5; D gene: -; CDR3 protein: CASSPQSAVEETQYF; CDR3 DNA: TGTGCCAGCTCACCACAATCCGCGGTGGAAGAGACCCAGTACTTC
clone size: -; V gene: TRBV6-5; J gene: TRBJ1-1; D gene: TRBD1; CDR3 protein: CASSQGSSTEAFF; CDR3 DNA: TGTGCCAGTTCACAGGGGAGTAGCACTGAAGCTTTCTTT
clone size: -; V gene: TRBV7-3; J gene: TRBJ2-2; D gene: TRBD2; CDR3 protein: CASSASSGGPNTGELFF; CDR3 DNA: TGTGCCAGCAGCGCCTCTAGCGGGGGGCCGAACACCGGGGAGCTGTTTTTT
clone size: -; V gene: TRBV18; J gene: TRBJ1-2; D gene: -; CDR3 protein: CASSPTDMGLYGYTF; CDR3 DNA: TGTGCCAGCTCACCCACGGACATGGGATTGTATGGCTACACCTTC